This TCR beta chain comes out of a study of blood T cell repertoires in COVID-19. Source study methods: Counts of nucleated cells, estimated from reference gene primer amplification, were obtained. Generated by immunoSEQ multiplex PCR, the TCRdb table keeps only in-frame clones and is missing some. V, J and clone size are taken as reported in that table, and D and trimming were inferred from the DNA itself. The sample yields roughly 150,000 clones, around four fifths seen once. Looked up from germline, CDR1 is MGHRA and CDR2 is YSYEKL. V was trimmed by 1 base and J by 13 bases, leaving 14 bases between them. The CDR3 is 13 residues long. The study drew participants aged roughly 18 to 95 years from some 25 US areas. Donors were grouped by their self-reported clinical history. Among Cohort 3 donors, those recovered had two negative PCRs, clearance, or symptom resolution.

The sample taken for sequencing was PBMCs or T cells enriched from blood (not recorded which). The rearrangement joins TRBV4-1 to TRBJ2-1; D is ambiguous. This clonotype was obtained from a woman in her thirties or forties who had recovered from COVID-19. This chain's CDR3 is CASSQGAGLDQFF. In nucleotides, the CDR3 is TGCGCCAGCAGCCAAGGTGCTGGTCTAGACCAGTTCTTC.